This record looks at one TCR beta chain sequence and its context. Sequenced by immunoSEQ multiplex PCR; TCRdb stores in-frame clones only, minus some. The data contain approximately 19,000 clones, 70% to 90% of them seen just once; the ten biggest clones take up 9.5% to 12%. The data originate from a study of OX40 agonist ivuxolimab in advanced cancers. Sequencing was performed on CD4+ or CD8+ T cells sorted from blood, taken in a trial of the OX40 agonist ivuxolimab. The origin of this receptor is an adult with an advanced solid tumor such as melanoma, head and neck, liver or kidney cancer.

The CDR3: CASSESGERGAQETQYF. In DNA form, the CDR3 reads TGTGCCAGCAGTGAAAGCGGCGAGCGGGGGGCTCAAGAGACCCAGTACTTC. V usage is TRBV6-1 and J usage is TRBJ2-5; TRBD2 aligns across 9 bases. Germline V gene lookup returns CDR1 MNHNS and CDR2 SASEGT. Trimming took 2 bases from V and 2 from J; bases not matched to a gene: 9. This CDR3 contains 17 residues.